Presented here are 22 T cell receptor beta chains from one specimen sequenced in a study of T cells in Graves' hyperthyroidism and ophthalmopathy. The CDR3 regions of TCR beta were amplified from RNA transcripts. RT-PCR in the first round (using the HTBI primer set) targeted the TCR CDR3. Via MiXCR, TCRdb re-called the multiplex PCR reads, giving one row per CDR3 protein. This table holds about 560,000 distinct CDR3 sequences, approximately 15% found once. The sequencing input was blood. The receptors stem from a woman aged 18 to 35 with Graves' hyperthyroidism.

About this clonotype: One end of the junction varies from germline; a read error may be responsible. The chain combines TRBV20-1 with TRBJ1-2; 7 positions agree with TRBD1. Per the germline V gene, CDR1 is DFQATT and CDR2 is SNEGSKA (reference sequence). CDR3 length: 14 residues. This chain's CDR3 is CSARLEGANYGSTF. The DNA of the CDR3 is TGCAGTGCTAGACTAGAGGGGGCTAACTATGGCTCCACCTTC.

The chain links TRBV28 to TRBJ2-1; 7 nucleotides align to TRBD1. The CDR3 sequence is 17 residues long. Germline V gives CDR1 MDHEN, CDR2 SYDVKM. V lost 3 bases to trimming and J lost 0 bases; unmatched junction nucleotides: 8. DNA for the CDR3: TGTGCCAGCAGTTTCCCCAAGGGGGCCCGCTCCTACAATGAGCAGTTCTTC. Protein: CASSFPKGARSYNEQFF.

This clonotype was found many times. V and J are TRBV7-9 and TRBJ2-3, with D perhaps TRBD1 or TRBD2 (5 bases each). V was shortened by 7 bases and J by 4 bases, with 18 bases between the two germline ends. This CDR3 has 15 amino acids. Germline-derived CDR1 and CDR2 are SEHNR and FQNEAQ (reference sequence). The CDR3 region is CASTSWGISADTQYF. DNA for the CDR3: TGTGCCAGCACCTCCTGGGGGATTTCCGCAGATACGCAGTATTTT.

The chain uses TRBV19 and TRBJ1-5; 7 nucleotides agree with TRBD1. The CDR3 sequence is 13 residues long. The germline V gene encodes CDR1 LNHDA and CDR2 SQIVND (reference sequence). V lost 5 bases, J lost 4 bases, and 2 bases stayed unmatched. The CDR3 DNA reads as TGTGCCAGTAGTGACAGGGAAAATCAGCCCCAGCATTTT. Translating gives CASSDRENQPQHF.

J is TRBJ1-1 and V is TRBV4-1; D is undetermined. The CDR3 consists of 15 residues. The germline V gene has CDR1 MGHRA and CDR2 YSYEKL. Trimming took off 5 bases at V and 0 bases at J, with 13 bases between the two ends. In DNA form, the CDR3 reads TGCGCCAGCAGCTACCTGGATGCTTTGAACACTGAAGCTTTCTTT. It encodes CASSYLDALNTEAFF.

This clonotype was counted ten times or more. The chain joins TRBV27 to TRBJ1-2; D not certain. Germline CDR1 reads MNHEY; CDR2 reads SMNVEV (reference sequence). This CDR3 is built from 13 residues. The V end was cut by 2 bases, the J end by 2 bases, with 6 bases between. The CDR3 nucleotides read TGTGCCAGCAGTTTACGGGAGAACTATGGCTACACCTTC. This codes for CASSLRENYGYTF.

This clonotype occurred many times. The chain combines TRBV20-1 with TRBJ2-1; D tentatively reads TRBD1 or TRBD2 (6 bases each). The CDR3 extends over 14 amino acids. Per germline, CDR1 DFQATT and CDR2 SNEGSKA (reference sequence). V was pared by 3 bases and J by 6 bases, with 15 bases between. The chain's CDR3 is CSASRSRGGNEQFF. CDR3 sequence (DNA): TGCAGTGCTAGTAGGAGCAGGGGAGGCAATGAGCAGTTCTTC.

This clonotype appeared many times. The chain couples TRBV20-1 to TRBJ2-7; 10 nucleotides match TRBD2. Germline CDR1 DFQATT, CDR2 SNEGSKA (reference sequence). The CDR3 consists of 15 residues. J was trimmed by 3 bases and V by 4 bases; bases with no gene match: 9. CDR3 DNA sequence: TGCAGTGCTACCCCACGGACTAGCGGCGGCTACGAGCAGTACTTC. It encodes CSATPRTSGGYEQYF.

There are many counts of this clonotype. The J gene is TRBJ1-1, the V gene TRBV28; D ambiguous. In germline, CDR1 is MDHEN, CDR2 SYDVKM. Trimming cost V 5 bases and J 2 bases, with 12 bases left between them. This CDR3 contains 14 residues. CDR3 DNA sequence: TGTGCCAGCAGTCCTGGACGGCCTAACACTGAAGCTTTCTTT. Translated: CASSPGRPNTEAFF.

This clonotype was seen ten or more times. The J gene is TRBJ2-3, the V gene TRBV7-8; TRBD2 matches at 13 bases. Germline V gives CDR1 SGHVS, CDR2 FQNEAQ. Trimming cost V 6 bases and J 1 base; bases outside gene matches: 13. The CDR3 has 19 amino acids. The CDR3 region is CASSLRSEGLAGRTDTQYF. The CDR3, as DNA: TGTGCCAGCAGTCTTAGATCGGAGGGACTAGCGGGGCGCACAGATACGCAGTATTTT.

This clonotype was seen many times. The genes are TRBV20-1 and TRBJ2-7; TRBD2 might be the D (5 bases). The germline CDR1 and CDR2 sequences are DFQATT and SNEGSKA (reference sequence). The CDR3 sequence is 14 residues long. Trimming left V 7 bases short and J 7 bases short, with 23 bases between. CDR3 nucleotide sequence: TGCAGTGTTAGGAGGAGCTCTGGAGCAAGGGAGCAGTACTTC. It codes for CSVRRSSGAREQYF.

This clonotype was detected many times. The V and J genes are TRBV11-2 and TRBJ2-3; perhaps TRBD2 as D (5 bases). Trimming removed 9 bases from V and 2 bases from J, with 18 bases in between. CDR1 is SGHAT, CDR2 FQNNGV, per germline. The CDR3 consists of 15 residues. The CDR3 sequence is CASRGQAFPTDTQYF. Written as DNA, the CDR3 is TGTGCCAGTCGCGGGCAGGCCTTCCCCACAGATACGCAGTATTTT.

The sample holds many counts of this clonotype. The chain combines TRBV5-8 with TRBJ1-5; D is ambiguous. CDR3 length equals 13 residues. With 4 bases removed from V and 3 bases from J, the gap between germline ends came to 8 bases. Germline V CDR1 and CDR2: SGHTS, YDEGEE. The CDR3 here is CASSEGYNQPQHF. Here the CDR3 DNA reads TGTGCCAGCAGCGAGGGCTACAATCAGCCCCAGCATTTT.

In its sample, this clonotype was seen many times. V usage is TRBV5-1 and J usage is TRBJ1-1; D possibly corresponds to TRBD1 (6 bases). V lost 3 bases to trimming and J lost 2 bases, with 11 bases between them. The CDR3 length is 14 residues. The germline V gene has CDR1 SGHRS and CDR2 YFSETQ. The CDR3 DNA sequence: TGCGCCAGCAGCTCGGACAGTTTTAACACTGAAGCTTTCTTT. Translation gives CASSSDSFNTEAFF. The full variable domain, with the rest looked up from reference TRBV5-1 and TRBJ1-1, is KAGVTQTPRYLIKTRGQQVTLSCSPISGHRSVSWYQQTPGQGLQFLFEYFSETQRNKGNFPGRFSGRQFSNSRSEMNVSTLELGDSALYLCASSSDSFNTEAFFGQGTRLTVV.

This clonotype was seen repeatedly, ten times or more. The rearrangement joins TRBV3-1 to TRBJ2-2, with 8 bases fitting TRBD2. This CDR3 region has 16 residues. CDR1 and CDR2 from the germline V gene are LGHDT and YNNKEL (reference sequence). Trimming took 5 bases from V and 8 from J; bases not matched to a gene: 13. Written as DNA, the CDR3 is TGTGCCAGCAGCTCCGCCTGGGCGGGAGGTCGAGGGGAGCTGTTTTTT. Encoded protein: CASSSAWAGGRGELFF.

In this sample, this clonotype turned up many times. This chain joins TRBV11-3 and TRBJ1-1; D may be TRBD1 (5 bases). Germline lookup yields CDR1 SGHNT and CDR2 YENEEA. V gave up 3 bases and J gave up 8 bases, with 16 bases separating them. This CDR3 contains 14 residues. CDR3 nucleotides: TGTGCCAGCAGCTTTACGGGACCGCAGTCGGAAGCTTTCTTT. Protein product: CASSFTGPQSEAFF.

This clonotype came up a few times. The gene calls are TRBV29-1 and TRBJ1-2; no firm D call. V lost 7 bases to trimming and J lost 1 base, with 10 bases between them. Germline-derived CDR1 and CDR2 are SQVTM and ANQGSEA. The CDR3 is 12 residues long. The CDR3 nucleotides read TGCAGCGCTATGACACGTAACTATGGCTACACCTTC. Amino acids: CSAMTRNYGYTF.

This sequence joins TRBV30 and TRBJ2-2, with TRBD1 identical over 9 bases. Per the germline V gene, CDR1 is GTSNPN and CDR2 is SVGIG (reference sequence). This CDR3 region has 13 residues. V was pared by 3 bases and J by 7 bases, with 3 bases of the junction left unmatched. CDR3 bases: TGTGCCTGGAGACAGGGGGCAGGCGGGGAGCTGTTTTTT. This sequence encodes CAWRQGAGGELFF.

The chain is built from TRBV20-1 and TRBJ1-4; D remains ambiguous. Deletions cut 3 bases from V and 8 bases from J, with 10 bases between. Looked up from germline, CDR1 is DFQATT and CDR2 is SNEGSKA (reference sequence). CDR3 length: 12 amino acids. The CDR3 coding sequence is TGCAGTGCTAGGATGGAGGGCGAAAAACTGTTTTTT. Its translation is CSARMEGEKLFF.

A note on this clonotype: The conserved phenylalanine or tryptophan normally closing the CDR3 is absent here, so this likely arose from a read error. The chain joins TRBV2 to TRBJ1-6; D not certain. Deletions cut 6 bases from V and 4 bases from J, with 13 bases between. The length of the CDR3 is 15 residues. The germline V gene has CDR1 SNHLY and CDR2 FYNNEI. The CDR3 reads CASRRRRMYNSPLHL. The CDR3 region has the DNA TGTGCCAGCAGACGGCGACGGATGTATAATTCACCCCTCCACCTT.

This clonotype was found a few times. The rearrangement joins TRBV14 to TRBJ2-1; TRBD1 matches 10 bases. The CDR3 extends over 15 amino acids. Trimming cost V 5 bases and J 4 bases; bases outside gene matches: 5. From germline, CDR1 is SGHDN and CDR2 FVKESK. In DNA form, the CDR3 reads TGTGCCAGCAGCGTGACAGGGGGCCTGTACAATGAGCAGTTCTTC. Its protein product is CASSVTGGLYNEQFF.

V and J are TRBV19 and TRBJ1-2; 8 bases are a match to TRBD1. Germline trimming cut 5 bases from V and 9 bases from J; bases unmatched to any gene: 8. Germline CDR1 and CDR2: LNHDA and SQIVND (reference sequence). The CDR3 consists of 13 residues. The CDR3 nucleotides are TGTGCCAGTAGTGCGGCAGGGGGCGATCGCTACACCTTC. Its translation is CASSAAGGDRYTF. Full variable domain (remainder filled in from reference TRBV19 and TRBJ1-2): DGGITQSPKYLFRKEGQNVTLSCEQNLNHDAMYWYRQDPGQGLRLIYYSQIVNDFQKGDIAEGYSVSREKKESFPLTVTSAQKNPTAFYLCASSAAGGDRYTFGSGTRLTVV.